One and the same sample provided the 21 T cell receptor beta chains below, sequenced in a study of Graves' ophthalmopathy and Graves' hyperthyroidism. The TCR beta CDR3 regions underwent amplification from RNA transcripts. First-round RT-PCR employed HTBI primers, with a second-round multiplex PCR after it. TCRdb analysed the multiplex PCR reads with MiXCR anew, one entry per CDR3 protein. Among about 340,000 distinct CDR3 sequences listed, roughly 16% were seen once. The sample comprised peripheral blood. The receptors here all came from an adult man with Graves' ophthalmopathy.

This CDR3 is CSVPDRAYEQYF. CDR3 bases: TGCAGCGTGCCGGACAGGGCCTACGAGCAGTACTTC. The rearrangement links TRBV29-1 to TRBJ2-7; 8 nucleotides line up with TRBD1. Germline V lookup: CDR1 SQVTM, CDR2 ANQGSEA. Germline trimming cut 6 bases from V and 2 bases from J; bases unmatched to any gene: 3. The CDR3 totals 12 residues.

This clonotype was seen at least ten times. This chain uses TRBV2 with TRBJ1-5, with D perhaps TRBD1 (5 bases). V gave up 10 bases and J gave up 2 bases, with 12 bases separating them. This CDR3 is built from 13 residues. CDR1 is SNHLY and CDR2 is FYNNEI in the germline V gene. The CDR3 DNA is TGTGCCACCGCCCGGGGGGGCAATCAGCCCCAGCATTTT. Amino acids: CATARGGNQPQHF.

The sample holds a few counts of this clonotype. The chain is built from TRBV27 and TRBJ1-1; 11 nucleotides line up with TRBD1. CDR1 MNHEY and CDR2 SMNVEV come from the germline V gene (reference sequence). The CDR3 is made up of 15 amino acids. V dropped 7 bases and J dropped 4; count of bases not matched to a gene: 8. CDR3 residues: CASTLSGTGGTEAFF. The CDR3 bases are TGTGCCAGCACCTTAAGCGGGACAGGGGGCACTGAAGCTTTCTTT.

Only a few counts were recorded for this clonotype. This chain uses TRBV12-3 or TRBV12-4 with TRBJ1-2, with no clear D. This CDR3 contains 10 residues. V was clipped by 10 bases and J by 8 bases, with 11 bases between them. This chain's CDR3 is CATSPEGYTF. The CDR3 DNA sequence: TGTGCCACCTCCCCTGAGGGCTACACCTTC.

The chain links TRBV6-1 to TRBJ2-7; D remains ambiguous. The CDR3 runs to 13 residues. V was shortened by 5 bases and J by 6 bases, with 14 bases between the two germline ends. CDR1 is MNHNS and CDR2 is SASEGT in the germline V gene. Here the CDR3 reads CASSTTVGFEQYF. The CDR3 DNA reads TGTGCCAGCAGTACCACCGTTGGTTTCGAGCAGTACTTC.

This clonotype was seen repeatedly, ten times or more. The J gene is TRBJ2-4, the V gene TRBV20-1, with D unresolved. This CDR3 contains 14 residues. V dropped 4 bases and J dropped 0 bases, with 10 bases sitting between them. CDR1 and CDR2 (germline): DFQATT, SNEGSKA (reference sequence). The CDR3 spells CSAMESPAKNIQYF. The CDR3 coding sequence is TGCAGTGCTATGGAGAGCCCAGCCAAAAACATTCAGTACTTC.

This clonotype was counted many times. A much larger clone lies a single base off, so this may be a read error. The CDR3 DNA sequence: TGTGCCATCAGTGGCTACCAGGGGGCTGAGGGCTACACCTTC. Encoded protein: CAISGYQGAEGYTF. V gene TRBV10-3 combines with J gene TRBJ1-2, with 8 nucleotides matching TRBD1. This CDR3 comprises 14 residues. Germline-derived CDR1 and CDR2 are ENHRY and SYGVKD. After removal of 4 bases from V and 8 bases from J, the junction contained 9 bases not matched to a gene.

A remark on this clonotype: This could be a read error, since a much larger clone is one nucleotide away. CDR3 residues: CASSFRVSLQYDYTF. DNA for the CDR3: TGTGCCAGCAGCTTCCGCGTCAGCCTTCAGTATGACTACACCTTC. The chain joins TRBV7-2 to TRBJ1-2; unclear D gene. Germline lookup yields CDR1 SGHTA and CDR2 FQGNSA. This CDR3 spans 15 amino acids.

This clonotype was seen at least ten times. The CDR3 sequence: CAWSAPDRTGRNQPQHF. In DNA, the CDR3 is TGTGCCTGGAGTGCACCCGACCGCACAGGGAGGAATCAGCCCCAGCATTTT. The V and J genes are TRBV30 and TRBJ1-5; a possible D gene is TRBD1 (6 bases). Per the germline V gene, CDR1 is GTSNPN and CDR2 is SVGIG (reference sequence). Deletions cut 1 base from V and 4 bases from J, with 20 bases between. The CDR3 spans 17 residues. The full variable domain, its missing parts supplied by reference TRBV30 and TRBJ1-5, is SQTIHQWPATLVQPVGSPLSLECTVEGTSNPNLYWYRQAAGRGLQLLFYSVGIGQISSEVPQNLSASRPQDRQFILSSKKLLLSDSGFYLCAWSAPDRTGRNQPQHFGDGTRLSIL.

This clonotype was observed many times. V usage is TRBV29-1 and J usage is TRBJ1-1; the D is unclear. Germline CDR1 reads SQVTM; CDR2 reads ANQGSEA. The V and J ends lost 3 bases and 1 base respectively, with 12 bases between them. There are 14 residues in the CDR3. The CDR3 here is CSVDWGVGNTEAFF. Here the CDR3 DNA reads TGCAGCGTTGACTGGGGTGTTGGGAACACTGAAGCTTTCTTT.

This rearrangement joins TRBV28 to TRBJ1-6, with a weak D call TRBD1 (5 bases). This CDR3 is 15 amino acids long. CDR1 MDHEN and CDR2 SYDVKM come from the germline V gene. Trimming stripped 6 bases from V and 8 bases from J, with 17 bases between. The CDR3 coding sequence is TGTGCCAGCAGAAACCACGGGGCAAGGGATTCACCCCTCCACTTT. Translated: CASRNHGARDSPLHF.

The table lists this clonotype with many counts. The CDR3: CASTPGLTSGNTIYF. Here the CDR3 DNA reads TGTGCCAGCACTCCCGGTCTCACCTCTGGAAACACCATATATTTT. The rearrangement uses TRBV7-2 and TRBJ1-3; no reliable D call. This CDR3 has 15 amino acids. V was clipped by 7 bases and J by 0 bases, with 13 bases between them. CDR1 is SGHTA, CDR2 FQGNSA, per germline.

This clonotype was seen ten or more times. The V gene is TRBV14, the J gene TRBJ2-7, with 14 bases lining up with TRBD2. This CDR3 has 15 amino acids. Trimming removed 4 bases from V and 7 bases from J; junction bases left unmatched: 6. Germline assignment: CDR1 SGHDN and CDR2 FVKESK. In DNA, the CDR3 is TGTGCCAGCAGCCTCCTGACTAGCGGGAGGGGGGAGCAGTACTTC. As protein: CASSLLTSGRGEQYF.

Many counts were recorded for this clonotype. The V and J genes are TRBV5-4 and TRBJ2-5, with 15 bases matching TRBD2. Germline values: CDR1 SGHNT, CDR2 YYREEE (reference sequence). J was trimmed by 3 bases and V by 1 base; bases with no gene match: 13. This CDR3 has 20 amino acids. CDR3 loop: CASSLSFWTSGGAREETQYF. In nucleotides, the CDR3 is TGTGCCAGCAGCTTGAGTTTTTGGACTAGCGGGGGGGCTCGAGAAGAGACCCAGTACTTC. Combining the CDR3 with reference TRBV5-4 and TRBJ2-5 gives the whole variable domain ETGVTQSPTHLIKTRGQQVTLRCSSQSGHNTVSWYQQALGQGPQFIFQYYREEENGRGNFPPRFSGLQFPNYSSELNVNALELDDSALYLCASSLSFWTSGGAREETQYFGPGTRLLVL.

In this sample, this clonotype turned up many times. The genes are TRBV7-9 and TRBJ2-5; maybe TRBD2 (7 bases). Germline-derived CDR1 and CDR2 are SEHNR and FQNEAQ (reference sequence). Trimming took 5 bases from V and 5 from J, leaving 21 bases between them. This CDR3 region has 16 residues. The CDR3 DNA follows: TGTGCCAGCAGCGCACATTTCGCGGGGGCCGCGGAGACCCAGTACTTC. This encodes CASSAHFAGAAETQYF.

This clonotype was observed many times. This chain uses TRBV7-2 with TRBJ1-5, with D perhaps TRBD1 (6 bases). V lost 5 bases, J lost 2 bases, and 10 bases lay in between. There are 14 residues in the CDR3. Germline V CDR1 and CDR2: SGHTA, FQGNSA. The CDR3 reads CASSPRQGNQPQHF. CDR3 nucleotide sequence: TGTGCCAGCAGCCCACGACAGGGCAATCAGCCCCAGCATTTT. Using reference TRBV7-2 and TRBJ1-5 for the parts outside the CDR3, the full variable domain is GAGVSQSPSNKVTEKGKDVELRCDPISGHTALYWYRQSLGQGLEFLIYFQGNSAPDKSGLPSDRFSAERTGGSVSTLTIQRTQQEDSAVYLCASSPRQGNQPQHFGDGTRLSIL.

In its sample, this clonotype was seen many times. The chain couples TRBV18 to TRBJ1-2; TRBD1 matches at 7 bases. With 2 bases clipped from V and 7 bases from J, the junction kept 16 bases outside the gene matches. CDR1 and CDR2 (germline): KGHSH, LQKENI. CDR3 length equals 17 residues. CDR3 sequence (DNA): TGTGCCAGCTCACCAGGGATGGGACAGATCATTTTGGGTGGCTACACCTTC. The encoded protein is CASSPGMGQIILGGYTF.

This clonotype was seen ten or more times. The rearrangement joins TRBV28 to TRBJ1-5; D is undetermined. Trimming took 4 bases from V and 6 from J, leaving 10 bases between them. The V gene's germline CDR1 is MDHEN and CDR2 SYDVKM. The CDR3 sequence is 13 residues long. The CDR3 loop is CASSYTAGQPQHF. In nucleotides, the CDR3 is TGTGCCAGCAGTTACACGGCGGGTCAGCCCCAGCATTTT.

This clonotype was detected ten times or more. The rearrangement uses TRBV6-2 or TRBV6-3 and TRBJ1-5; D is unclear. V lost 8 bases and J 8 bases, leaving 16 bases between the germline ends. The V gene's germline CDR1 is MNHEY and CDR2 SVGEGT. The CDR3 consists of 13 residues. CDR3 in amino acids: CASGYSRREPQHF. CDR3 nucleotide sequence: TGTGCCAGCGGGTACAGTCGACGGGAGCCCCAGCATTTT.

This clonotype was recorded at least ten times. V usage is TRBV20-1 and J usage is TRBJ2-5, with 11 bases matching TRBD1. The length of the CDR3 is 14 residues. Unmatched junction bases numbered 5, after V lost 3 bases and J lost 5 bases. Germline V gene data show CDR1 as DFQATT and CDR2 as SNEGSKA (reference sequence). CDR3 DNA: TGCAGTGCTAGTGGACAGGGGGCTTGGGAGACCCAGTACTTC. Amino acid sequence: CSASGQGAWETQYF.

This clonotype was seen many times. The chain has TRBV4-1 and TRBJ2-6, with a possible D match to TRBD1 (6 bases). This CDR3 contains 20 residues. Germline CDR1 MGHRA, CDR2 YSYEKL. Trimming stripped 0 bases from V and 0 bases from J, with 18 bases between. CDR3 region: CASSQDLGQFTDSGANVLTF. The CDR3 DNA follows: TGCGCCAGCAGCCAAGATTTGGGACAATTCACCGACTCTGGGGCCAACGTCCTGACTTTC.